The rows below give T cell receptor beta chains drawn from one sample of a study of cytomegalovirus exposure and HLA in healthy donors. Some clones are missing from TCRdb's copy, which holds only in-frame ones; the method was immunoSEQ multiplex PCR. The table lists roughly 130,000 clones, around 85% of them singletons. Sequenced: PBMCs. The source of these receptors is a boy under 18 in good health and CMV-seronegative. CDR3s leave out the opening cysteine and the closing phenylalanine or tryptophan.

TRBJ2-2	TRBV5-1	ASSASAGELF
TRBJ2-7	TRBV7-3	ASSVTSGPSYEQY
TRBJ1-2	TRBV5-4	ASSLVRGPNGYT
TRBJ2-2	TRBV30	AWDIQGLDGELF
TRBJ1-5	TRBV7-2	ASSLVPGSNQPQH
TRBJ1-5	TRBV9	ASSETGASQPQH
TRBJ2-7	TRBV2	ASTFGAGEQY
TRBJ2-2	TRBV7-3	ASSSQYTGELF
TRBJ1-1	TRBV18	ASSPPGGYEAF
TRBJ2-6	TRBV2	ASTGAGANVLT
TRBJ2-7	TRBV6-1	ASSEMAAAEQY
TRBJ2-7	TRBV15	ATSGAGGLEQY
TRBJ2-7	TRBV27	ASSRYQGYPEDEQY
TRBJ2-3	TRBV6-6	ASSYRGGGNTDTQY
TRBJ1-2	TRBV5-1	ASREQSIYGYT
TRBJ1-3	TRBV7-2	ASSPQGARGNTIY
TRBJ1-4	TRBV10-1	ASTTGNEKLF
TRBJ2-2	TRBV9	ASSDTGGFTGELF
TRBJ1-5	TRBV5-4	ASSYGAGSNQPQH
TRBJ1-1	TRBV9	ASSVLVNTEAF
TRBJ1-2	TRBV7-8	ASSFLDREGGYT
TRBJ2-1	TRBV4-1	ASSQADSHPQF
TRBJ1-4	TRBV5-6	ASSPGDEKLF
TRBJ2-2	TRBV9	ASSVSPKGVRTGELF
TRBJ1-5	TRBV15	ATSKKDVRDYSNQPQH
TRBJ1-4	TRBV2	ASSPNRQATNEKLF
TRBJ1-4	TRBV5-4	ASSIRQGVSTNEKLF
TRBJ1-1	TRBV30	AWSRGGSGLNTEAF
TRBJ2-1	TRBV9	ASSVGGPGDEQF
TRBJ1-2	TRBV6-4	ASSEGAGALMDGYT
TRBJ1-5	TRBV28	ASSTGQGGQPQH
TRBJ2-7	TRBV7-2	ASSLAPGGPYEQY
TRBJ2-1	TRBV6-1	ASGDRPGGEQF
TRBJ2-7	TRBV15	ATAGTGAYEQY
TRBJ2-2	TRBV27	ASTWREDGELF
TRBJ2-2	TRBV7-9	ASSAGLPSANTGELF
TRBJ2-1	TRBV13	ASRLTGGGEQF